This note documents a single T cell receptor beta chain sequence. Its cognate antigen is unknown. At one end, the junction sequence differs from germline, possibly due to a read error. These data belong to a study of OX40 agonist ivuxolimab in advanced cancers. Study in general: Prior anti-PD-1, anti-PD-L1 or anti-CTLA-4 therapy did not bar entry, and more than 35% had some.

Study findings and constraints: The study did not work out the antigen specificity of the expanded peripheral T cells.

Using immunoSEQ multiplex PCR, the repertoire was profiled, and TCRdb retains in-frame clones only, with some absent. The sample carries around 36,000 clones, roughly 80% recorded once. Germline values: CDR1 SGHRS, CDR2 YFSETQ. CDR3 length equals 14 residues. The chain employs TRBV5-1 and TRBJ2-7; a possible D gene is TRBD2 (5 bases). Sequences were derived from CD4+ or CD8+ T cells sorted from blood, sampled in a trial of the OX40 agonist ivuxolimab. This clonotype was sampled from an adult with an advanced solid tumor such as melanoma, head and neck, liver or kidney cancer. The CDR3 region is CASSLESGGYEQHF. The DNA for the CDR3 is TGCGCCAGCAGCTTGGAGAGCGGAGGCTACGAGCAGCACTTC.